The source of this T cell receptor beta chain is a study of technical replicates of blood from a few donors. The count of this clone is one. Here immunoSEQ multiplex PCR was the method, and the copy in TCRdb shows in-frame clones only, minus some. The sample includes some 54,000 clones, 80% to 95% of them seen just once. V was cut by 0 bases and J by 2 bases, with 9 bases left in between. This CDR3 is built from 14 residues. The germline CDR1 and CDR2 sequences are SGDLS and YYNGEE. Sequenced: PBMCs. This sequence originates from a human donor in good health. Some clones in this sample may be carry-over from other donors' samples. This chain connects TRBV9 to TRBJ2-7; D is perhaps TRBD2 (6 bases). Here the CDR3 DNA reads TGTGCCAGCAGCGTAGAGGAGGGACCCTACGAGCAGTACTTC. This gives the protein CASSVEEGPYEQYF.